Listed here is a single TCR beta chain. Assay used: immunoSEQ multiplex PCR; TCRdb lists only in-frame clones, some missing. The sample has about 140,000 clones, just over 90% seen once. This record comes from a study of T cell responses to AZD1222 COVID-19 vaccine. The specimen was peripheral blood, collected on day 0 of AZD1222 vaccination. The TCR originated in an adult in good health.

CDR3 nucleotides: TGTGCCAGTAGCCACCTAGGTATAGGGTTCGGGGAACTATACAATGAGCAGTTCTTC. This sequence encodes CASSHLGIGFGELYNEQFF. J is TRBJ2-1 and V is TRBV19; a weak D match, TRBD2 (5 bases). V lost 6 bases, J lost 4 bases, and 28 bases lay in between. Germline V gene lookup returns CDR1 LNHDA and CDR2 SQIVND (reference sequence). The CDR3 has 19 residues.